Given below is one T cell receptor (beta chain) in context. Its matching antigen is unknown. A sample-barcoded 5' primer and a J-beta primer mix were used in a second PCR of about 7 to 12 cycles. TCRdb passed the 5' RACE reads through MiXCR, listing each CDR3 protein once. In the table there are around 970,000 distinct CDR3 sequences, 51% of which are singletons. These data belong to a study of blood T cells in healthy people across ages. Whole-study results and caveats: Nothing was known about donor CMV status, and this possibly confounded expanded clonotype changes.

Germline assignment: CDR1 DFQATT and CDR2 SNEGSKA (reference sequence). This CDR3 contains 13 residues. Sequences were obtained from blood. The J gene is TRBJ2-7, the V gene TRBV20-1, with D perhaps matching TRBD2 (6 bases). The J call could be wrong; TRBJ2-5 is a better fit for the DNA end. This receptor was identified in a woman aged 55-70 years in good health. The CDR3 region is CSAISSVQETQYF. DNA for the CDR3: TGCAGTGCGATCTCTAGCGTGCAGGAGACCCAGTACTTC.